One sample yielded the 9 T cell receptor beta chains listed below, sequenced in a study of response to subunit inactivated influenza vaccine. MiXCR was run by TCRdb on the RT-PCR reads, yielding one entry per CDR3 protein. The sample records approximately 700,000 distinct CDR3 sequences, more than 15% being singletons. Sequencing used PBMCs from blood, obtained 11 to 12 days after vaccination. The receptors come from a man aged 45-65 years who received an inactivated influenza vaccine.

This clonotype was picked up a small number of times. The genes are TRBV27 and TRBJ1-1; TRBD1 agrees at 7 bases. The CDR3 extends over 14 amino acids. Trimming cost V 4 bases and J 4 bases; bases outside gene matches: 6. The germline V gene has CDR1 MNHEY and CDR2 SMNVEV (reference sequence). CDR3 coding DNA: TGTGCCAGCAGTTACGACAGGGTGAGCACTGAAGCTTTCTTT. Protein: CASSYDRVSTEAFF.

The J gene is TRBJ1-2, the V gene TRBV7-2; D remains ambiguous. V lost 2 bases to trimming and J lost 8 bases, with 24 bases between them. The CDR3 loop spans 17 amino acids. Looked up from germline, CDR1 is SGHTA and CDR2 is FQGNSA. CDR3 bases: TGTGCCAGCAGCTTAAATGGCGGCAGCTTGGTCGGGTCCGGCTACACCTTC. Its protein product is CASSLNGGSLVGSGYTF.

This clonotype was counted only a few times. V and J are TRBV7-2 and TRBJ2-5, with TRBD2 as a possible D gene (5 bases). The CDR3 length is 15 residues. Germline V gene sequence: CDR1 SGHTA, CDR2 FQGNSA. V lost 5 bases, J lost 6 bases, and 19 bases lay in between. The CDR3 spells CASSQVGGGRKTQYF. As DNA, the CDR3 is TGTGCCAGCAGCCAAGTCGGAGGAGGCCGTAAGACCCAGTACTTC. The full variable domain, completed using reference TRBV7-2 and TRBJ2-5, is GAGVSQSPSNKVTEKGKDVELRCDPISGHTALYWYRQSLGQGLEFLIYFQGNSAPDKSGLPSDRFSAERTGGSVSTLTIQRTQQEDSAVYLCASSQVGGGRKTQYFGPGTRLLVL.

This clonotype came up a few times. The gene calls are TRBV2 and TRBJ1-1; D gene uncertain. V was trimmed by 1 base and J by 5 bases, leaving 11 bases between them. Germline V gene data show CDR1 as SNHLY and CDR2 as FYNNEI. The CDR3 loop spans 14 amino acids. Here the CDR3 DNA reads TGTGCCAGCAGTGAAGGGCAGCTGGGGACTGAAGCTTTCTTT. Protein product: CASSEGQLGTEAFF.

Only a few counts were recorded for this clonotype. V gene TRBV12-3 or TRBV12-4 combines with J gene TRBJ2-3, with 8 bases that match TRBD2. This CDR3 region has 16 residues. With V trimmed by 5 bases and J by 6 bases, 13 bases remained unmatched. CDR3 nucleotides: TGTGCCAGCAGTCCATGGGCGGGGGGTTCTGAGGATACGCAGTATTTT. Translated: CASSPWAGGSEDTQYF.

CDR3 loop: CASSLLAGPTHNEQFF. CDR3 nucleotide sequence: TGTGCCAGCAGCTTATTGGCGGGGCCAACCCACAATGAGCAGTTCTTC. J is TRBJ2-1 and V is TRBV11-2; tentatively, D is TRBD2 (6 bases). This CDR3 has 16 amino acids. Looked up from germline, CDR1 is SGHAT and CDR2 is FQNNGV. V shed 2 bases and J shed 5 bases, with 16 bases lying between them.

A few counts support this clonotype. The chain couples TRBV6-5 to TRBJ2-7; tentative D call: TRBD1 (5 bases). V shed 2 bases and J shed 9 bases, with 17 bases lying between them. Germline V gives CDR1 MNHEY, CDR2 SVGAGI. This CDR3 is built from 14 residues. This CDR3 is CASSYPKGRGGQYF. For the CDR3, the DNA is TGTGCCAGCAGTTACCCTAAAGGAAGGGGTGGGCAGTACTTC.

The rearrangement joins TRBV6-5 to TRBJ1-2; possible D gene TRBD1, 5 bases. The germline V gene has CDR1 MNHEY and CDR2 SVGAGI. The CDR3 is 15 amino acids. V was cut by 2 bases and J by 4 bases, with 14 bases left in between. CDR3: CASSYPGDSFYGYTF. DNA for the CDR3: TGTGCCAGCAGTTACCCGGGCGACAGCTTCTATGGCTACACCTTC.

This clonotype was observed many times. This chain joins TRBV28 and TRBJ2-3, with 13 bases matching TRBD2. Germline CDR1 is MDHEN and CDR2 is SYDVKM. CDR3 length equals 16 residues. Trimming cost V 5 bases and J 4 bases; bases outside gene matches: 6. CDR3 nucleotide sequence: TGTGCCAGCAGTCTCTTACTAGCGGGAGGGCCAGATACGCAGTATTTT. Protein sequence: CASSLLLAGGPDTQYF. The complete variable domain, with remaining parts taken from reference TRBV28 and TRBJ2-3, reads DVKVTQSSRYLVKRTGEKVFLECVQDMDHENMFWYRQDPGLGLRLIYFSYDVKMKEKGDIPEGYSVSREKKERFSLILESASTNQTSMYLCASSLLLAGGPDTQYFGPGTRLTVL.